The subject of this entry is one TCR beta chain. The data stem from a study of T cell changes during pregnancy in multiple sclerosis. The CDR3 consists of 14 residues. V lost 1 base, J lost 6 bases, and 5 bases stayed unmatched. Germline V gene data show CDR1 as MGHRA and CDR2 as YSYEKL. Only in-frame clones appear in the TCRdb table, and some are missing; sequencing was by immunoSEQ multiplex PCR. The sample holds some 27,000 clones, 85% to 90% seen once. This chain uses TRBV4-1 with TRBJ1-2, with TRBD1 matching over 7 bases. The source of this sequence is a female donor with multiple sclerosis, enrolled in a pregnancy study. This sample comprised CD8+ T cells from peripheral blood mononuclear cells, obtained before pregnancy. Here the CDR3 reads CASSQAGQVHGYTF. The CDR3 nucleotides are TGCGCCAGCAGCCAAGCCGGACAGGTACATGGCTACACCTTC.